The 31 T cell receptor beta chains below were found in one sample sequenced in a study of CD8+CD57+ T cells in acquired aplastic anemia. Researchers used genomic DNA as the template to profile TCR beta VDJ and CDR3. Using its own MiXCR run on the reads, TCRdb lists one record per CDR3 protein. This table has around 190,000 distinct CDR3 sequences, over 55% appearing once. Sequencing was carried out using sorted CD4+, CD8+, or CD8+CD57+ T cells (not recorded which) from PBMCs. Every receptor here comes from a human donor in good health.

CDR3 residues: CASSGQLEGEQYF. CDR3 DNA: TGTGCCAGCAGTGGACAGTTGGAGGGAGAGCAGTACTTC. V gene TRBV2 combines with J gene TRBJ2-7; D perhaps matches TRBD2 (6 bases). Trimming took off 4 bases at V and 7 bases at J, with 14 bases between the two ends. The CDR3 sequence is 13 residues long. Germline CDR1 and CDR2: SNHLY and FYNNEI.

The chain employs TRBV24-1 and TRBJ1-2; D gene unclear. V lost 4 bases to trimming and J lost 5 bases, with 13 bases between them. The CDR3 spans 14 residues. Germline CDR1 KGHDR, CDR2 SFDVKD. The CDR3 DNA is TGTGCCACCAGTGACCCCCGCGGCACGTATGGCTACACCTTC. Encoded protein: CATSDPRGTYGYTF.

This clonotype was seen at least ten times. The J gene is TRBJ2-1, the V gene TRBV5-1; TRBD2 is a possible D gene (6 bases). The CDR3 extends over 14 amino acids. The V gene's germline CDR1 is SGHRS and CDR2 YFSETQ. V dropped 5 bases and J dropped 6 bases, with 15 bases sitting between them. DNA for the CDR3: TGCGCCAGCAGGGTGGGTAGCGGTAGCAATGAGCAGTTCTTC. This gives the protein CASRVGSGSNEQFF.

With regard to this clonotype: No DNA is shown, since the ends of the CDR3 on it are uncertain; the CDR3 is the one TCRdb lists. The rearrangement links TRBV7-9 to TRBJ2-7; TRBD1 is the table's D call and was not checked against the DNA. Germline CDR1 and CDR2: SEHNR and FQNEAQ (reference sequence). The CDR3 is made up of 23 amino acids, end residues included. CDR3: CASSFYICSAPGGGGQGNPEQYF.

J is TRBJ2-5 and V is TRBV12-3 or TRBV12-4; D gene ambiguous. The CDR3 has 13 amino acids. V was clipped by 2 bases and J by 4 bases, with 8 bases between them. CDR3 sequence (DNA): TGTGCCAGCAGTTTATGGGTGAGAGAGACCCAGTACTTC. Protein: CASSLWVRETQYF.

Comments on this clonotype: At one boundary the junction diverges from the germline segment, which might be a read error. The chain's CDR3 is CASSHTPLGELETQYF. CDR3 sequence (DNA): TGCGCCAGCAGCCACACCCCACTGGGGGAGCTAGAGACCCAGTACTTC. The chain joins TRBV7-3 to TRBJ2-1; D is tentatively TRBD1 or TRBD2 (5 bases each). The last part of the DNA fits TRBJ2-5 better; the J call may be wrong. Germline assignment: CDR1 SGHTA and CDR2 FQGTGA. The CDR3 has 16 residues.

The CDR3 sequence is CASSPLRVGGNYGYTF. The DNA of the CDR3 is TGTGCCAGCAGCCCTCTGAGGGTAGGGGGGAACTATGGCTACACCTTC. The J gene is TRBJ1-2, the V gene TRBV6-1; the D gene is possibly TRBD1 (6 bases). The V gene lost 6 bases and the J gene lost 2 bases, with 19 bases spanning the gap. Germline V CDR1 and CDR2: MNHNS, SASEGT. CDR3 size: 16 residues.

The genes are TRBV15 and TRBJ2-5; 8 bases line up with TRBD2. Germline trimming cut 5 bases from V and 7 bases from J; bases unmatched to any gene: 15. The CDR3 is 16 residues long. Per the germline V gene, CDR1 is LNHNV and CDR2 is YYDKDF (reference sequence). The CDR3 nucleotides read TGTGCCACCAGCGGGCGTAGGGGACTAGGGGCCGGGACCCAGTACTTC. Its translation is CATSGRRGLGAGTQYF.

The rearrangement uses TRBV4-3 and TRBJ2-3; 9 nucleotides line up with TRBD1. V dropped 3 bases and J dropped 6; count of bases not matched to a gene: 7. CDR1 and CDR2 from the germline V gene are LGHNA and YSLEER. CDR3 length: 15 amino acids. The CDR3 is CASSQGTGLLDTQYF. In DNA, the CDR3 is TGCGCCAGCAGCCAGGGGACAGGGTTATTGGATACGCAGTATTTT.

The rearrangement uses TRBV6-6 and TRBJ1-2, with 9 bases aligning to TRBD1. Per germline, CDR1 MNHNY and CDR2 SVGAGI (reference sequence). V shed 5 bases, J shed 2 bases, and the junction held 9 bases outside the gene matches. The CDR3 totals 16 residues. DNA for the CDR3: TGTGCCAGCAGTGGTACAGGGGGCGCAAAGAACTATGGCTACACCTTC. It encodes CASSGTGGAKNYGYTF.

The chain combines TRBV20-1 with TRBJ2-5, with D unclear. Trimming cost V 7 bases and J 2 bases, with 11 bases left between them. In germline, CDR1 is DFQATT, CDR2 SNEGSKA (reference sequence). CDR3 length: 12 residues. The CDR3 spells CSVSQEQETQYF. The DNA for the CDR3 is TGCAGTGTCTCCCAGGAGCAAGAGACCCAGTACTTC.

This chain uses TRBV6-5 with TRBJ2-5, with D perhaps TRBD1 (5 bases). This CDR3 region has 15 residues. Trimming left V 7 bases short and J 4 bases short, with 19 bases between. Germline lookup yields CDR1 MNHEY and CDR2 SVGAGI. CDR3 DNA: TGTGCCAGCATAAGCAGGGAAGCCCGTCCAGAGACCCAGTACTTC. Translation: CASISREARPETQYF.

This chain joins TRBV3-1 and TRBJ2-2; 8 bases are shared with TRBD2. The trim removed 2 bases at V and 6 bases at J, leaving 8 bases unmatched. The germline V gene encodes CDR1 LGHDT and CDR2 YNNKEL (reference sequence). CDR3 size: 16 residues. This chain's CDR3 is CASSQRRSAGAGELFF. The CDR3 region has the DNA TGTGCCAGCAGCCAAAGACGGTCAGCGGGAGCCGGGGAGCTGTTTTTT.

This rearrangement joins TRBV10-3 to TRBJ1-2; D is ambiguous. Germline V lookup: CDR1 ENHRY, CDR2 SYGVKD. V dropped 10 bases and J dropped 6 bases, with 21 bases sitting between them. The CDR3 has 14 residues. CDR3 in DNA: TGTGCCACACTTGGAGGGAGGGTCCTAGATGGCTACACCTTC. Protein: CATLGGRVLDGYTF.

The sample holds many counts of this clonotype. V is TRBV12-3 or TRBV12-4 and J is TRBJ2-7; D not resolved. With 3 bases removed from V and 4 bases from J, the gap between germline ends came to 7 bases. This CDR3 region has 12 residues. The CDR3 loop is CASSFPGYEQYF. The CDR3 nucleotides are TGTGCCAGCAGTTTCCCCGGATACGAGCAGTACTTC.

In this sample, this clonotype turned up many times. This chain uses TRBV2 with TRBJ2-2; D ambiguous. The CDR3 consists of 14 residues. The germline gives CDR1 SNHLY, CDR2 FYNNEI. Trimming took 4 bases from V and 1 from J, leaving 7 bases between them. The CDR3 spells CASSGTLNTGELFF. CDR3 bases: TGTGCCAGCAGTGGGACGCTGAACACCGGGGAGCTGTTTTTT.

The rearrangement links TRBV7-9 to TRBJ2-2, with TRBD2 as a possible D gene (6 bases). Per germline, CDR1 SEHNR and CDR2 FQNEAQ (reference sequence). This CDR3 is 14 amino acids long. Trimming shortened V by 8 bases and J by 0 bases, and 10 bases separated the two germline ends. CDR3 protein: CASRGFANTGELFF. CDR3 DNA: TGTGCCAGCCGGGGGTTCGCGAACACCGGGGAGCTGTTTTTT.

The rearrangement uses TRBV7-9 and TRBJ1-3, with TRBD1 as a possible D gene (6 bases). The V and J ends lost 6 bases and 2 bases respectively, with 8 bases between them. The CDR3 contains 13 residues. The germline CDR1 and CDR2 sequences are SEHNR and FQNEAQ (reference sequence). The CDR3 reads CASRQGAGNTIYF. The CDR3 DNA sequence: TGTGCCAGCAGACAGGGCGCTGGAAACACCATATATTTT.

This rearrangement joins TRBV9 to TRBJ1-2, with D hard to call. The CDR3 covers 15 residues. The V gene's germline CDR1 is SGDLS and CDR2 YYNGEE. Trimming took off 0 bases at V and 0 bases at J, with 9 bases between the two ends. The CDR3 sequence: CASSVDPFTNYGYTF. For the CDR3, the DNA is TGTGCCAGCAGCGTAGATCCGTTTACTAACTATGGCTACACCTTC.

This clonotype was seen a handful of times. The CDR3, as DNA: TGTGCCAGTAGTATAGATCTGCCCGTCGGAAACACCATATATTTT. Translation gives CASSIDLPVGNTIYF. The chain recombines TRBV19 with TRBJ1-3, with D uncertain. Germline V gives CDR1 LNHDA, CDR2 SQIVND (reference sequence). CDR3 length: 15 residues. V was cut by 0 bases and J by 4 bases, with 10 bases left in between.

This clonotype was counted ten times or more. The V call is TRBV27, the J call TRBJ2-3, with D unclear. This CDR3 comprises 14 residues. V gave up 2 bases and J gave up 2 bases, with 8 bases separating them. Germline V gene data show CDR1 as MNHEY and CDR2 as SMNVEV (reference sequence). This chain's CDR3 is CASSLRPNTDTQYF. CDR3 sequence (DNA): TGTGCCAGCAGTTTAAGGCCCAACACAGATACGCAGTATTTT.

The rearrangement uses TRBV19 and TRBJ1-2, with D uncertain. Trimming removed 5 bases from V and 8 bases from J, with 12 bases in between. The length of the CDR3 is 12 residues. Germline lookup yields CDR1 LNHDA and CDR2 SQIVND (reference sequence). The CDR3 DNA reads TGTGCCAGTAGTGCCCAGTCGAGCGGCTACACCTTC. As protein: CASSAQSSGYTF.

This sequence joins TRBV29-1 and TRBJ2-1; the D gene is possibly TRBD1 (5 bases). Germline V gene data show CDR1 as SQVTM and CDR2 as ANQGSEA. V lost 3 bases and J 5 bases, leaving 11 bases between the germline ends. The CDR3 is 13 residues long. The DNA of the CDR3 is TGCAGCGTTGATAGGGGTTATAACAATGAGCAGTTCTTC. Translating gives CSVDRGYNNEQFF.

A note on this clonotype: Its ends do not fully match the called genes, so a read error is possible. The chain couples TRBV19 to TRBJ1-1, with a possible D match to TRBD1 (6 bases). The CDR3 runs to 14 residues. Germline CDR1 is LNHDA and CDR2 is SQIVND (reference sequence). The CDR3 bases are TGTGCCAGTAGTATAGTTTGCAGGGGAACTGGAGCTTTCTTT. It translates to CASSIVCRGTGAFF. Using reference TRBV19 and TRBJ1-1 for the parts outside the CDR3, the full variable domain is DGGITQSPKYLFRKEGQNVTLSCEQNLNHDAMYWYRQDPGQGLRLIYYSQIVNDFQKGDIAEGYSVSREKKESFPLTVTSAQKNPTAFYLCASSIVCRGTGAFFGQGTRLTVV.

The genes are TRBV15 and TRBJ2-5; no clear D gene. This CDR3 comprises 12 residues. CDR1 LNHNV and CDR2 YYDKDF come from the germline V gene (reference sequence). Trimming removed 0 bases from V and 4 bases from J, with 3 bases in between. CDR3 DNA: TGTGCCACCAGCAGAGAGGGAGAGACCCAGTACTTC. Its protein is CATSREGETQYF.

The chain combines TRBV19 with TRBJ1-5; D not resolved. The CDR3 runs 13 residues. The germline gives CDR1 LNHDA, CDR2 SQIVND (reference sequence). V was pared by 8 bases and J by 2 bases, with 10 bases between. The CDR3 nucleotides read TGTGCCAGTCGAGCCCGCGGCAATCAGCCCCAGCATTTT. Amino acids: CASRARGNQPQHF. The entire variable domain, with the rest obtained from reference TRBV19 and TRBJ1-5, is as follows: DGGITQSPKYLFRKEGQNVTLSCEQNLNHDAMYWYRQDPGQGLRLIYYSQIVNDFQKGDIAEGYSVSREKKESFPLTVTSAQKNPTAFYLCASRARGNQPQHFGDGTRLSIL.

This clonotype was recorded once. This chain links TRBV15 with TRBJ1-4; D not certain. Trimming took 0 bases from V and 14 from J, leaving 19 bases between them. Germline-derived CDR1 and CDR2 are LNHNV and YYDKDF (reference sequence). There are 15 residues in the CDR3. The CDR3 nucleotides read TGTGCCACCAGCAGAGATCGGGGAGGCGAGAGAGAGCTGTTTTTT. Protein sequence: CATSRDRGGERELFF.

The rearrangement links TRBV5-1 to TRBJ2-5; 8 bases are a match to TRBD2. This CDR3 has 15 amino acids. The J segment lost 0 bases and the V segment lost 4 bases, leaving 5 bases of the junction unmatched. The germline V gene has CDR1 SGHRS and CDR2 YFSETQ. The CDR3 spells CASSTSGGNQETQYF. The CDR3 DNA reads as TGCGCCAGCAGCACGTCGGGGGGGAACCAAGAGACCCAGTACTTC.

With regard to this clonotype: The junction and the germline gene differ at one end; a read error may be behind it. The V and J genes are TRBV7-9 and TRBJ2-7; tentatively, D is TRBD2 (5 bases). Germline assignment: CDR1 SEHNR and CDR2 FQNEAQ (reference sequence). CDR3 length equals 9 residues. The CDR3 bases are TGTGCCACCGACTACGAGCATTACTTC. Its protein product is CATDYEHYF. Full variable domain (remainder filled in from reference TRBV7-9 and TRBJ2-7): DTGVSQNPRHKITKRGQNVTFRCDPISEHNRLYWYRQTLGQGPEFLTYFQNEAQLEKSRLLSDRFSAERPKGSFSTLEIQRTEQGDSAMYLCATDYEHYFGPGTRLTVT.

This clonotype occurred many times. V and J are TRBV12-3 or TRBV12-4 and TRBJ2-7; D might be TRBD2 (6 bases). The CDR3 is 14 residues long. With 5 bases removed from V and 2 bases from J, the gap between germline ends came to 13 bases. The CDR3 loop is CASSPGTFTYEQYF. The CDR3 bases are TGTGCCAGCAGTCCTGGGACTTTTACCTACGAGCAGTACTTC.

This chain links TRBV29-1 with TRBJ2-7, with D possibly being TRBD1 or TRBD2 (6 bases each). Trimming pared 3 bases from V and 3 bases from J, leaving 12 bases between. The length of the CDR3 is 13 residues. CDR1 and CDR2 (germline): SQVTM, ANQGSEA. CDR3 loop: CSVEGGLNYEQYF. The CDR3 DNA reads TGCAGCGTTGAGGGGGGCCTTAACTACGAGCAGTACTTC.